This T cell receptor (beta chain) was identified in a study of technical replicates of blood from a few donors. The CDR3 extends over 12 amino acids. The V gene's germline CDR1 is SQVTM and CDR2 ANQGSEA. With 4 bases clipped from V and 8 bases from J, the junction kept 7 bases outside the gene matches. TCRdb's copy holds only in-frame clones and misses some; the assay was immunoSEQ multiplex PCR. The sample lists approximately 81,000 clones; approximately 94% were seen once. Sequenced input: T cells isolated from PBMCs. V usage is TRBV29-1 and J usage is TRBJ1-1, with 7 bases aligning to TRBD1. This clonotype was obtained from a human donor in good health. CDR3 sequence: CSVVSTGNEAFF. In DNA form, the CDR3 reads TGCAGCGTTGTTTCGACAGGGAACGAAGCTTTCTTT.